The rows below give T cell receptor beta chains drawn from one sample of a study of blood T cell repertoires in COVID-19. Libraries were prepared by immunoSEQ multiplex PCR; TCRdb keeps only in-frame clonotypes and omits some of them. Of 250,000 to 350,000 clones in the sample, 92% are singletons; the top ten hold approximately 17%. Sequenced: PBMCs or T cells enriched from blood (not recorded which). Source of these receptors: a woman aged 25 to 39 who had recovered from COVID-19. CDR3s include the opening cysteine and the closing phenylalanine or tryptophan. The D gene is left open where the match is weak. Clone size is given for some rows only: seen once, a few or many times, or a class if the clone is expanded.

>TRBV27|TRBJ2-5|-|TRBD2
CASSLSSGGGPQYF
TGTGCCAGCAGTTTATCGAGCGGGGGGGGGCCCCAGTACTTC
>TRBV6-5|TRBJ2-7|-|-
CASSYRGAEQYF
TGTGCCAGCAGTTACCGGGGGGCCGAGCAGTACTTC
>TRBV19|TRBJ2-1|-|TRBD2
CASSIAGGVGVNEQFF
TGTGCCAGTAGTATCGCGGGAGGGGTAGGGGTCAATGAGCAGTTCTTC
>TRBV4-1|TRBJ1-4|-|-
CASSQESAGTNEKLFF
TGCGCCAGCAGCCAAGAATCCGCAGGAACTAATGAAAAACTGTTTTTT
>TRBV4-2|TRBJ1-2|-|-
CASSQPGQANYGYTF
TGTGCCAGCAGCCAACCGGGACAAGCTAACTATGGCTACACCTTC
>TRBV19|TRBJ2-3|-|-
CASRRLGETDTQYF
TGTGCCAGTAGGAGACTAGGGGAGACAGATACGCAGTATTTT
>TRBV4-1|TRBJ2-3|-|TRBD2
CASSQATSFDTQYF
TGCGCCAGCAGCCAAGCGACTAGCTTTGATACGCAGTATTTT
>TRBV6-5|TRBJ1-3|-|-
CASSHQRSGNTIYF
TGTGCCAGCAGTCATCAGCGCTCTGGAAACACCATATATTTT
>TRBV7-9|TRBJ1-2|-|-
CASSLDQAGENGYTF
TGTGCCAGCAGCTTAGATCAGGCAGGGGAGAATGGCTACACCTTC
>TRBV28|TRBJ2-2|-|TRBD1
CASGSPGQGFNTGELFF
TGTGCCAGCGGCTCCCCAGGACAGGGCTTCAACACCGGGGAGCTGTTTTTT
>TRBV27|TRBJ2-1|-|TRBD2
CASTSIWDTLAGGPRNEQFF
TGTGCCAGCACCTCAATCTGGGACACCTTAGCGGGGGGGCCGAGGAATGAGCAGTTCTTC
>TRBV4-2|TRBJ2-4|-|-
CASSPRIGQGKNIQYF
TGTGCCAGCAGCCCCAGAATAGGTCAGGGCAAAAACATTCAGTACTTC
>TRBV18|TRBJ1-1|few|TRBD1
CASSPPDRANTEAFF
TGTGCCAGCTCACCCCCGGACAGGGCGAACACTGAAGCTTTCTTT
>TRBV5-1|TRBJ2-7|once|TRBD2
CASSLVTSGILSEQYF
TGCGCCAGCAGCTTGGTCACTAGCGGGATCCTATCCGAGCAGTACTTC
>TRBV9|TRBJ2-3|once|-
CASSAPFVLLTDTQYF
TGTGCCAGCAGCGCCCCCTTTGTCTTACTCACAGATACGCAGTATTTT
>TRBV9|TRBJ1-4|-|TRBD1
CASSVGQGAQWDEKLFF
TGTGCCAGCAGCGTAGGACAGGGGGCCCAGTGGGATGAAAAACTGTTTTTT
>TRBV3-1/TRBV3-2|TRBJ1-4|-|-
CASSPGGALGEKLFF
TGTGCCAGCAGCCCCGGGGGGGCCCTAGGTGAAAAACTGTTTTTT
>TRBV5-4|TRBJ2-1|-|TRBD2
CASSPRLPSGSRDEQFF
TGTGCCAGCAGCCCCCGACTGCCCAGCGGGAGTAGGGATGAGCAGTTCTTC
>TRBV5-1|TRBJ2-3|-|TRBD1
CASSKGQGTDTQYF
TGCGCCAGCAGCAAAGGACAGGGCACAGATACGCAGTATTTT
>TRBV2|TRBJ2-7|-|-
CASLGHPYEQYF
TGTGCCAGCCTAGGACATCCCTACGAGCAGTACTTC
>TRBV19|TRBJ2-1|once|-
CASSMGGRSYNEQFF
TGTGCCAGTAGTATGGGGGGTCGCTCCTACAATGAGCAGTTCTTC
>TRBV6-5|TRBJ2-7|-|TRBD1
CASRLDRAPYEQYF
TGTGCCAGCAGATTGGACAGGGCGCCCTACGAGCAGTACTTC
>TRBV29-1|TRBJ1-1|-|TRBD1
CSVIQGAEAFF
TGCAGCGTGATACAGGGGGCTGAAGCTTTCTTT
>TRBV7-3|TRBJ2-7|-|-
CASSPMGADLYEQYF
TGTGCCAGCAGCCCCATGGGAGCGGACCTTTACGAGCAGTACTTC
>TRBV20-1|TRBJ2-1|few|-
CSASRRAGNEQFF
TGCAGTGCTAGTCGGAGGGCGGGGAATGAGCAGTTCTTC
>TRBV28|TRBJ1-5|-|TRBD1
CASSSTGTDNQPQHF
TGTGCCAGCAGTTCCACGGGGACAGACAATCAGCCCCAGCATTTT
>TRBV7-2|TRBJ1-3|-|-
CASSLQVLSGNTIYF
TGTGCCAGCAGCCTTCAGGTTCTCTCTGGAAACACCATATATTTT
>TRBV10-3|TRBJ1-2|once|-
CAISAREAFGYTF
TGTGCCATCAGTGCGCGCGAGGCCTTCGGCTACACCTTC
>TRBV3-1/TRBV3-2|TRBJ2-7|-|-
CASSQKGGVYEQYF
TGTGCCAGCAGCCAAAAGGGGGGGGTATACGAGCAGTACTTC
>TRBV7-9|TRBJ1-3|-|-
CASSHTGPSGNTIYF
TGTGCCAGCAGTCATACAGGGCCCTCTGGAAACACCATATATTTT
>TRBV4-1|TRBJ2-1|-|-
CASSQEDSYNEQFF
TGCGCCAGCAGCCAAGAGGACAGCTACAATGAGCAGTTCTTC
>TRBV18|TRBJ2-7|-|TRBD2
CASSPQRERYEQYF
TGTGCCAGCTCACCACAGCGGGAAAGGTACGAGCAGTACTTC
>TRBV6-6|TRBJ1-2|once|-
CASSNQGGGYTF
TGTGCCAGCAGTAACCAGGGTGGTGGCTACACCTTC
>TRBV5-1|TRBJ2-7|-|TRBD2
CASSASGSSYEQYF
TGCGCCAGCAGCGCTAGCGGGAGCTCCTACGAGCAGTACTTC
>TRBV4-3|TRBJ1-4|-|-
CASSQGRTNEKLFF
TGCGCCAGCAGCCAAGGGAGGACTAATGAAAAACTGTTTTTT
>TRBV5-4|TRBJ2-7|-|TRBD1
CASSFGQGSYEQYF
TGTGCCAGCAGCTTTGGACAGGGGTCCTACGAGCAGTACTTC